A single sample is the source of the 27 T cell receptor beta chains below, sequenced in a study of CD4+ T cells in melanoma. Method: immunoSEQ multiplex PCR; TCRdb's copy keeps in-frame clones and lacks some. The table shows over 15,000 clones, with around 69% occurring only once. The sample comprised cells from a culture (not recorded whether cultured in vitro). The receptors come from a human donor with melanoma.

The chain employs TRBV2 and TRBJ2-5, with D perhaps TRBD2 (7 bases). The ends were cut back, 4 bases at V and 5 bases at J, with 14 bases in the middle. The CDR3 loop spans 14 amino acids. Germline CDR1 is SNHLY and CDR2 is FYNNEI. CDR3 DNA: TGTGCCAGCAGTGTAGGGGGGGCCAGCGAGACCCAGTACTTC. This encodes CASSVGGASETQYF. The full variable domain, its missing parts supplied by reference TRBV2 and TRBJ2-5, is EPEVTQTPSHQVTQMGQEVILRCVPISNHLYFYWYRQILGQKVEFLVSFYNNEISEKSEIFDDQFSVERPDGSNFTLKIRSTKLEDSAMYFCASSVGGASETQYFGPGTRLLVL.

The V gene is TRBV15, the J gene TRBJ2-1; D is perhaps TRBD1 (5 bases). The V gene lost 5 bases and the J gene lost 0 bases, with 17 bases spanning the gap. This CDR3 region has 17 residues. Germline CDR1 LNHNV, CDR2 YYDKDF (reference sequence). The chain's CDR3 is CATSGAIWTHSYNEQFF. DNA for the CDR3: TGTGCCACCAGCGGGGCTATCTGGACACACTCCTACAATGAGCAGTTCTTC.

This rearrangement joins TRBV5-1 to TRBJ1-1, with D tentatively TRBD1 (5 bases). Germline assignment: CDR1 SGHRS and CDR2 YFSETQ. Trimming cost V 5 bases and J 0 bases, with 14 bases left between them. CDR3 length: 15 residues. CDR3 nucleotides: TGCGCCAGCAGACCCGTTACAGGTGTGAACACTGAAGCTTTCTTT. Encoded protein: CASRPVTGVNTEAFF.

This rearrangement joins TRBV30 to TRBJ2-1, with D uncertain. The CDR3 is made up of 12 amino acids. Trimming pared 0 bases from V and 10 bases from J, leaving 10 bases between. The germline CDR1 and CDR2 sequences are GTSNPN and SVGIG (reference sequence). The CDR3 is CAWSVSRWEQFF. The CDR3 DNA is TGTGCCTGGAGTGTTTCGCGATGGGAGCAGTTCTTC.

V usage is TRBV5-1 and J usage is TRBJ2-5, with a tentative D call TRBD2 (7 bases). The V gene lost 4 bases and the J gene lost 3 bases, with 13 bases spanning the gap. CDR3 length: 14 residues. Germline V CDR1 and CDR2: SGHRS, YFSETQ. CDR3 nucleotide sequence: TGCGCCAGCAGCCGATTAGGGGGGGAAGAGACCCAGTACTTC. Translated: CASSRLGGEETQYF.

In this sample, this clone turned up once. The genes are TRBV5-4 and TRBJ2-1, with 12 positions matching TRBD2. CDR3 length: 17 residues. CDR1 is SGHNT, CDR2 YYREEE, per germline (reference sequence). The J segment lost 5 bases and the V segment lost 3 bases, leaving 9 bases of the junction unmatched. CDR3 region: CASSWAPGLAGNNEQFF. In DNA, the CDR3 is TGTGCCAGCAGCTGGGCACCGGGACTAGCGGGCAACAATGAGCAGTTCTTC.

CDR3 protein: CASRIAYSWTGNGYTF. CDR3 bases: TGTGCCAGTAGGATTGCTTACTCCTGGACAGGGAATGGCTACACCTTC. This rearrangement joins TRBV19 to TRBJ1-2; 8 nucleotides align to TRBD1. V lost 6 bases and J lost 6; bases outside the gene matches: 15. This CDR3 is built from 16 residues. CDR1 and CDR2 (germline): LNHDA, SQIVND (reference sequence).

CDR3 DNA sequence: TGTGCCAGCAGCTTAATACTAGCAGAAGGCGAGCAGTACTTC. It encodes CASSLILAEGEQYF. The V gene is TRBV7-8, the J gene TRBJ2-7; D might be TRBD2 (6 bases). The germline V and J ends were trimmed by 2 bases and 6 bases, with 14 bases remaining between them. Per germline, CDR1 SGHVS and CDR2 FQNEAQ. The CDR3 covers 14 residues.

The chain joins TRBV7-9 to TRBJ1-1; the D is unclear. There are 16 residues in the CDR3. Deletions cut 7 bases from V and 4 bases from J, with 22 bases between. Germline CDR1 and CDR2: SEHNR and FQNEAQ (reference sequence). The CDR3 nucleotides are TGTGCCAGCACCGTAACTTTCGGTGTTTCTGGCACTGAAGCTTTCTTT. It codes for CASTVTFGVSGTEAFF.

J is TRBJ2-5 and V is TRBV27; D possibly corresponds to TRBD2 (5 bases). V lost 5 bases, J lost 5 bases, and 33 bases lay in between. The CDR3 is 20 amino acids. Germline loops: CDR1 MNHEY, CDR2 SMNVEV (reference sequence). Here the CDR3 DNA reads TGTGCCAGCAGTCCCCAGTCGCCGGGATCGTATTTGGGGTACATCGAGACCCAGTACTTC. Amino acids: CASSPQSPGSYLGYIETQYF.

The CDR3 DNA follows: TGTGCCAGCAGCTTAGTCCCGAGCACAGATACGCAGTATTTT. Its translation is CASSLVPSTDTQYF. V gene TRBV7-3 combines with J gene TRBJ2-3, with D unresolved. CDR1 SGHTA and CDR2 FQGTGA come from the germline V gene. The CDR3 length is 14 residues. V lost 2 bases to trimming and J lost 0 bases, with 6 bases between them.

The sample holds a few counts of this clone. The genes are TRBV19 and TRBJ1-5, with a weak D call TRBD1 (5 bases). CDR3 length equals 15 residues. Between the trimmed V and J ends, which lost 11 bases and 4 bases, there was a span of 21 bases. The germline CDR1 and CDR2 sequences are LNHDA and SQIVND (reference sequence). The CDR3, as DNA: TGTGCCGACCACAGGCCAAAGCTTGAAAATCAGCCCCAGCATTTT. Protein: CADHRPKLENQPQHF.

This chain links TRBV10-3 with TRBJ1-1, with 7 bases aligning to TRBD1. From germline, CDR1 is ENHRY and CDR2 SYGVKD. With 4 bases clipped from V and 5 bases from J, the junction kept 4 bases outside the gene matches. CDR3 length: 13 residues. Here the CDR3 reads CAISGTQGTEAFF. CDR3 DNA sequence: TGTGCCATCAGTGGGACACAGGGGACTGAAGCTTTCTTT.

The rearrangement uses TRBV5-1 and TRBJ1-2, with D unclear. Germline V CDR1 and CDR2: SGHRS, YFSETQ. The ends were cut back, 3 bases at V and 0 bases at J, with 9 bases in the middle. The CDR3 is 14 residues long. CDR3 DNA: TGCGCCAGCAGCTCCACAGCATCTAACTATGGCTACACCTTC. It translates to CASSSTASNYGYTF.

In nucleotides, the CDR3 is TGCGCCAGCAGCTTAGTAGGCGCGGGGGGAACATACCAAGAGACCCAGTACTTC. This codes for CASSLVGAGGTYQETQYF. V and J are TRBV5-1 and TRBJ2-5; 8 positions agree with TRBD2. This CDR3 region has 18 residues. The V segment lost 2 bases and the J segment 0 bases; nucleotides outside the gene matches: 12. Looked up from germline, CDR1 is SGHRS and CDR2 is YFSETQ.

The rearrangement links TRBV5-1 to TRBJ1-1, with D possibly matching TRBD1 (6 bases). This CDR3 has 17 amino acids. Germline assignment: CDR1 SGHRS and CDR2 YFSETQ. Deletions cut 0 bases from V and 0 bases from J, with 15 bases between. CDR3 sequence reads: CASSLALARGLNTEAFF. The CDR3, as DNA: TGCGCCAGCAGCTTGGCCTTGGCCAGGGGACTGAACACTGAAGCTTTCTTT.

The V and J genes are TRBV5-4 and TRBJ2-1, with 9 bases fitting TRBD2. After removal of 5 bases from V and 2 bases from J, the junction contained 5 bases not matched to a gene. The CDR3 has 15 amino acids. Per germline, CDR1 SGHNT and CDR2 YYREEE (reference sequence). This chain's CDR3 is CASRVAGAPYNEQFF. The CDR3 nucleotides are TGTGCCAGCAGGGTAGCGGGAGCCCCCTACAATGAGCAGTTCTTC.

The J gene is TRBJ1-1, the V gene TRBV19; 7 bases are shared with TRBD1. Germline CDR1 LNHDA, CDR2 SQIVND (reference sequence). The CDR3 spans 16 residues. V shed 7 bases, J shed 0 bases, and the junction held 11 bases outside the gene matches. CDR3 nucleotide sequence: TGTGCCAGTACGACAAGGAGACAGGGTATGAACACTGAAGCTTTCTTT. Its protein is CASTTRRQGMNTEAFF.

The chain recombines TRBV5-1 with TRBJ2-3, with D unclear. V dropped 0 bases and J dropped 3 bases, with 14 bases sitting between them. Per germline, CDR1 SGHRS and CDR2 YFSETQ. This CDR3 is built from 16 residues. The CDR3 reads CASSLAPPGSTDTQYF. The CDR3 nucleotides are TGCGCCAGCAGCTTGGCGCCGCCAGGATCTACAGATACGCAGTATTTT. Complete variable domain (other parts from reference TRBV5-1 and TRBJ2-3): KAGVTQTPRYLIKTRGQQVTLSCSPISGHRSVSWYQQTPGQGLQFLFEYFSETQRNKGNFPGRFSGRQFSNSRSEMNVSTLELGDSALYLCASSLAPPGSTDTQYFGPGTRLTVL.

This clone has only a few counts. The rearrangement uses TRBV2 and TRBJ1-5; no definite D call. CDR3 length: 14 amino acids. V gave up 8 bases and J gave up 5 bases, with 16 bases separating them. The germline V gene has CDR1 SNHLY and CDR2 FYNNEI. The CDR3 bases are TGTGCCAGCGGACGGGTGGCAGCCGATCAGCCCCAGCATTTT. It specifies CASGRVAADQPQHF. Complete variable domain (other parts from reference TRBV2 and TRBJ1-5): EPEVTQTPSHQVTQMGQEVILRCVPISNHLYFYWYRQILGQKVEFLVSFYNNEISEKSEIFDDQFSVERPDGSNFTLKIRSTKLEDSAMYFCASGRVAADQPQHFGDGTRLSIL.

The chain employs TRBV5-4 and TRBJ1-3; TRBD1 aligns across 8 bases. The trim removed 4 bases at V and 2 bases at J, leaving 2 bases unmatched. In germline, CDR1 is SGHNT, CDR2 YYREEE (reference sequence). This CDR3 has 14 amino acids. Here the CDR3 reads CASSVDRAGNTIYF. In nucleotides, the CDR3 is TGTGCCAGCAGCGTGGACAGGGCTGGAAACACCATATATTTT.

The CDR3 coding sequence is TGTGCCAGCAGCTTGGGTCGCAGGGAGCTGTTTTTT. It translates to CASSLGRRELFF. The chain carries TRBV7-9 and TRBJ2-2; no clear D. Trimming shortened V by 3 bases and J by 9 bases, and 8 bases separated the two germline ends. Germline V gene data show CDR1 as SEHNR and CDR2 as FQNEAQ (reference sequence). CDR3 size: 12 residues.

This clone was counted once. V is TRBV11-1 and J is TRBJ1-6; tentative D call: TRBD1 (5 bases). The ends were cut back, 1 base at V and 6 bases at J, with 10 bases in the middle. In germline, CDR1 is SGHAT, CDR2 FQDESV (reference sequence). The CDR3 loop spans 15 amino acids. Here the CDR3 DNA reads TGTGCCAGCAGCTTAGGGGGCGCCCGTAATTCACCCCTCCACTTT. As protein: CASSLGGARNSPLHF.

The V call is TRBV10-3, the J call TRBJ2-5; D is unresolved. V was clipped by 4 bases and J by 3 bases, with 9 bases between them. The CDR3 sequence is 13 residues long. The germline V gene has CDR1 ENHRY and CDR2 SYGVKD. CDR3 in DNA: TGTGCCATCAGTGTAGGCAGAGAAGAGACCCAGTACTTC. This translates into CAISVGREETQYF.

The V gene is TRBV7-8, the J gene TRBJ1-1; TRBD1 matches at 7 bases. Germline V lookup: CDR1 SGHVS, CDR2 FQNEAQ. This CDR3 region has 14 residues. V was pared by 5 bases and J by 2 bases, with 5 bases of the junction left unmatched. CDR3 DNA: TGTGCCAGCAGCATGACAGGGCCCAACACTGAAGCTTTCTTT. Amino acids: CASSMTGPNTEAFF.

The J gene is TRBJ2-1, the V gene TRBV5-1; D is perhaps TRBD2 (6 bases). V was shortened by 0 bases and J by 7 bases, with 14 bases between the two germline ends. The CDR3 runs to 15 residues. Germline V gene lookup returns CDR1 SGHRS and CDR2 YFSETQ. The CDR3 region has the DNA TGCGCCAGCAGCTTGGAGGACCCCGCGGGGAATGAGCAGTTCTTC. It encodes CASSLEDPAGNEQFF. The entire variable domain, with the rest obtained from reference TRBV5-1 and TRBJ2-1, is as follows: KAGVTQTPRYLIKTRGQQVTLSCSPISGHRSVSWYQQTPGQGLQFLFEYFSETQRNKGNFPGRFSGRQFSNSRSEMNVSTLELGDSALYLCASSLEDPAGNEQFFGPGTRLTVL.

This chain links TRBV9 with TRBJ2-2; D may correspond to TRBD1 or TRBD2 (5 bases each). Trimming took 7 bases from V and 4 from J, leaving 11 bases between them. The germline CDR1 and CDR2 sequences are SGDLS and YYNGEE. This CDR3 spans 13 amino acids. The DNA for the CDR3 is TGTGCCAGCGGGGGTGAGACCACCGGGGAGCTGTTTTTT. Protein product: CASGGETTGELFF.